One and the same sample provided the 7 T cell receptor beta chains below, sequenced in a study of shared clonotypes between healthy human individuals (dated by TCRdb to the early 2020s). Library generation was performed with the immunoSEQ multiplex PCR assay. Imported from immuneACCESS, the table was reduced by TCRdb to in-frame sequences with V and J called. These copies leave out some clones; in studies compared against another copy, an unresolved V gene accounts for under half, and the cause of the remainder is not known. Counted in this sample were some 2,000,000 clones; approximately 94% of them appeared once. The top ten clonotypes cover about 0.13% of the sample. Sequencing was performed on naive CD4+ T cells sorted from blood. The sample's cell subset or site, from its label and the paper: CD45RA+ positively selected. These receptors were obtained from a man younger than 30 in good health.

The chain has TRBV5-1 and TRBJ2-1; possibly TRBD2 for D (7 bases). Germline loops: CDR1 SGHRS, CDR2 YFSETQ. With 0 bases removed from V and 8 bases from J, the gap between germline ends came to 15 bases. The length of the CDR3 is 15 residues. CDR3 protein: CASSLGRGARDEQFF. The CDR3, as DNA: TGCGCCAGCAGCTTGGGACGGGGGGCGAGGGATGAGCAGTTCTTC.

CDR3 DNA: TGTGCCAGCAGTTTTGGGACAGATAACACTGAAGCTTTCTTT. It encodes CASSFGTDNTEAFF. The genes are TRBV6-1 and TRBJ1-1; TRBD1 matches at 7 bases. CDR1 is MNHNS, CDR2 SASEGT, per germline. The junction had 5 bases not matched to a gene; V was cut back by 5 bases and J by 2 bases. The length of the CDR3 is 14 residues.

The CDR3 nucleotides read TGTGCCAGCTCACCCGGGGCAGGCATCACCGGGGAGCTGTTTTTT. Amino acid sequence: CASSPGAGITGELFF. This chain joins TRBV18 and TRBJ2-2; D assignment may be TRBD1 or TRBD2 (5 bases each). The CDR3 loop spans 15 amino acids. The V gene lost 3 bases and the J gene lost 4 bases, with 12 bases spanning the gap. Germline CDR1 is KGHSH and CDR2 is LQKENI. The variable domain in full, completed from reference TRBV18 and TRBJ2-2, reads NAGVMQNPRHLVRRRGQEARLRCSPMKGHSHVYWYRQLPEEGLKFMVYLQKENIIDESGMPKERFSAEFPKEGPSILRIQQVVRGDSAAYFCASSPGAGITGELFFGEGSRLTVL.

The CDR3 protein is CASTSLPAGAYEQYF. The CDR3 DNA sequence: TGTGCCAGCACCTCCTTACCGGCAGGGGCCTACGAGCAGTACTTC. The chain joins TRBV6-6 to TRBJ2-7; tentatively, D is TRBD1 (6 bases). Germline V CDR1 and CDR2: MNHNY, SVGAGI (reference sequence). This CDR3 is 15 amino acids long. Trimming removed 7 bases at V and 2 bases at J, with 18 bases between.

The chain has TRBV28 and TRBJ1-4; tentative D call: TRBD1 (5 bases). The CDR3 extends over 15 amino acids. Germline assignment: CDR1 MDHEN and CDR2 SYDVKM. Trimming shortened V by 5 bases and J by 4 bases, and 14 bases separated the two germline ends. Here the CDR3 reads CASSLPGRLNEKLFF. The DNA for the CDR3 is TGTGCCAGCAGTCTCCCGGGGCGACTTAATGAAAAACTGTTTTTT.

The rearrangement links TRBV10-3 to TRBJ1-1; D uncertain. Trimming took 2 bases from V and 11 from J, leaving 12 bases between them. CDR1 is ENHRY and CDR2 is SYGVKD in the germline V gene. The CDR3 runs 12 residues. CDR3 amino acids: CAISEPTSRAFF. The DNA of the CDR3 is TGTGCCATCAGTGAGCCGACCTCTAGGGCTTTCTTT.

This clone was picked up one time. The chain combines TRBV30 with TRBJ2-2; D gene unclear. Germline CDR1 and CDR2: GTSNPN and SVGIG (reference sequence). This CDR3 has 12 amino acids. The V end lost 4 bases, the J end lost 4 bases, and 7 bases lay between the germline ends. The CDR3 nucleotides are TGTGCCTGGAACCCAATCACCGGGGAGCTGTTTTTT. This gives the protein CAWNPITGELFF.